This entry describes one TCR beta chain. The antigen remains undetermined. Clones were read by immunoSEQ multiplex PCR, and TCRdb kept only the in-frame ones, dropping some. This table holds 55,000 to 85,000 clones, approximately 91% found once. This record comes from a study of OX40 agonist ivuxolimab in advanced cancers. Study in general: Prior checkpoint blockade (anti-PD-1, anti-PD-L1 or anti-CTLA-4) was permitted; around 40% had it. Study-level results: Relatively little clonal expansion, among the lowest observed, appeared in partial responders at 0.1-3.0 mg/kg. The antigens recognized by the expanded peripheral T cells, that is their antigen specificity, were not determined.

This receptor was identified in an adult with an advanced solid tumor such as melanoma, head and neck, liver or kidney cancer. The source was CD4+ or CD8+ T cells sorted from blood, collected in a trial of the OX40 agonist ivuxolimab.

The CDR3 nucleotides read TGTGCCAGCAGTGTGGATATGAACAATGAGCAGTTCTTC. It yields the protein CASSVDMNNEQFF. The chain employs TRBV2 and TRBJ2-1, with D uncertain. V lost 4 bases and J lost 5, with 9 bases in between. CDR1 and CDR2 from the germline V gene are SNHLY and FYNNEI. This CDR3 contains 13 residues.